These 16 T cell receptor beta chains were sequenced from one sample in a study of regulatory T cells. Overall study findings and caveats: In CD3G-deficient patients, conventional CD4+ T cells were enriched for hydrophobic CDR3 residues at positions 6 and 7.

Amplification used 52 TRBV primers and 13 TRBJ primers. Assay used: immunoSEQ multiplex PCR; TCRdb lists only in-frame clones, some missing. The data hold almost 30,000 clones, with around 90% observed a single time. The antigens of these receptors remain unknown. The sample was conventional CD4+ T cells sorted from blood. The receptors shown here come from a person aged 18 to 30 with CD3G deficiency.

V and J are TRBV19 and TRBJ1-6, with 7 bases lining up with TRBD1. The CDR3 extends over 13 amino acids. CDR1 and CDR2 from the germline V gene are LNHDA and SQIVND (reference sequence). J lost 5 bases, V lost 9 bases, and 4 bases had no gene match. The CDR3 region has the DNA TGTGCCAGCGGGACAGAAAATAATTCACCCCTCCACTTT. Its protein is CASGTENNSPLHF.

This clone was seen more than once but under ten times. The chain carries TRBV28 and TRBJ2-2; a weak D match, TRBD1 (5 bases). Trimming stripped 5 bases from V and 5 bases from J, with 15 bases between. The germline CDR1 and CDR2 sequences are MDHEN and SYDVKM. This CDR3 is built from 15 residues. CDR3 nucleotides: TGTGCCAGCAGTCCCGCAGGGAAGGGTACCGGGGAGCTGTTTTTT. Translation gives CASSPAGKGTGELFF.

The chain is built from TRBV28 and TRBJ1-1; no clear D gene. The CDR3 is 14 residues long. Looked up from germline, CDR1 is MDHEN and CDR2 is SYDVKM. The V gene lost 5 bases and the J gene lost 11 bases, with 21 bases spanning the gap. The CDR3 region has the DNA TGTGCCAGCAGTAATGACCTTCTAACCCAGGAGGCTTTCTTT. Its protein is CASSNDLLTQEAFF.

This clone has just a few counts. This sequence joins TRBV6-5 and TRBJ1-6; D is unresolved. There are 14 residues in the CDR3. The germline gives CDR1 MNHEY, CDR2 SVGAGI. V was pared by 2 bases and J by 9 bases, with 11 bases between. CDR3 protein: CASSYAARASPLHF. The CDR3 bases are TGTGCCAGCAGTTACGCCGCACGGGCTTCACCCCTCCACTTT.

This rearrangement joins TRBV6-6 to TRBJ1-2, with 8 bases fitting TRBD1. This CDR3 spans 14 amino acids. Losses at the gene ends were 7 bases for V and 4 bases for J; bases not matched to a gene: 8. Germline CDR1 is MNHNY and CDR2 is SVGAGI (reference sequence). DNA for the CDR3: TGTGCCAGCATCGAAGGACAGGGTGCCTATGGCTACACCTTC. This sequence encodes CASIEGQGAYGYTF.

J is TRBJ2-7 and V is TRBV28; D is undetermined. The germline V and J ends were trimmed by 6 bases and 3 bases, with 6 bases remaining between them. This CDR3 comprises 11 residues. The V gene's germline CDR1 is MDHEN and CDR2 SYDVKM. CDR3: CASSTHYEQYF. The CDR3, as DNA: TGTGCCAGCAGCACGCACTACGAGCAGTACTTC.

This chain uses TRBV5-1 with TRBJ2-3; unclear D gene. The CDR3 consists of 12 residues. Germline CDR1 SGHRS, CDR2 YFSETQ. V was clipped by 5 bases and J by 2 bases, with 6 bases between them. CDR3 DNA: TGCGCCAGCAGAGACCTCACAGATACGCAGTATTTT. Its protein product is CASRDLTDTQYF.

The chain links TRBV19 to TRBJ2-1; no definite D call. In germline, CDR1 is LNHDA, CDR2 SQIVND (reference sequence). V lost 3 bases to trimming and J lost 4 bases, with 7 bases between them. The CDR3 covers 13 residues. The CDR3 loop reads CASSISRYNEQFF. The CDR3 region has the DNA TGTGCCAGTAGTATCTCGCGGTACAATGAGCAGTTCTTC. The whole variable domain, filled in from reference TRBV19 and TRBJ2-1, reads DGGITQSPKYLFRKEGQNVTLSCEQNLNHDAMYWYRQDPGQGLRLIYYSQIVNDFQKGDIAEGYSVSREKKESFPLTVTSAQKNPTAFYLCASSISRYNEQFFGPGTRLTVL.

The chain joins TRBV27 to TRBJ1-2, with TRBD1 as a possible D gene (5 bases). The CDR3 length is 15 residues. Germline lookup yields CDR1 MNHEY and CDR2 SMNVEV (reference sequence). Trimming took off 5 bases at V and 1 base at J, with 14 bases between the two ends. The CDR3 nucleotides are TGTGCCAGCAGTCGGGCCTTAAGGGGTAACTATGGCTACACCTTC. This sequence encodes CASSRALRGNYGYTF.

The V call is TRBV5-1, the J call TRBJ2-1; tentatively, D is TRBD2 (7 bases). Germline V gives CDR1 SGHRS, CDR2 YFSETQ. Trimming pared 2 bases from V and 8 bases from J, leaving 14 bases between. This CDR3 region has 14 residues. CDR3 residues: CASSFQGRAHEQFF. CDR3 nucleotides: TGCGCCAGCAGCTTCCAGGGGAGGGCCCATGAGCAGTTCTTC.

The chain carries TRBV4-1 and TRBJ2-1; TRBD2 aligns across 9 bases. The CDR3 contains 22 residues. After removal of 4 bases from V and 6 bases from J, the junction contained 28 bases not matched to a gene. Germline lookup yields CDR1 MGHRA and CDR2 YSYEKL. As DNA, the CDR3 is TGCGCCAGCAGCCCCCCCTTTCCGGGAGCGGGGGGTCCCCAAAGGGGCCGCAATGAGCAGTTCTTC. Translating it yields CASSPPFPGAGGPQRGRNEQFF.

The chain uses TRBV30 and TRBJ1-6, with D perhaps TRBD1 (5 bases). V lost 7 bases, J lost 10 bases, and 26 bases lay in between. From germline, CDR1 is GTSNPN and CDR2 SVGIG (reference sequence). The CDR3 is made up of 16 amino acids. The chain's CDR3 is CALPRTGTPKGSPLHF. The CDR3 nucleotides read TGTGCCTTGCCCCGAACCGGGACCCCAAAAGGGTCACCCCTCCACTTT.

On this clone: The junction shows a germline mismatch at one end, possibly a read error. The chain is built from TRBV9 and TRBJ2-4; a weak D match, TRBD1 (6 bases). The CDR3 sequence is 10 residues long. Germline V CDR1 and CDR2: SGDLS, YYNGEE. CDR3 in amino acids: CASSGRTVMF. The CDR3 nucleotides are TGTGCCAGCAGTGGTAGGACAGTCATGTTC.

The chain is built from TRBV6-1 and TRBJ1-4; a weak D match, TRBD1 (5 bases). The germline V and J ends were trimmed by 5 bases and 3 bases, with 10 bases remaining between them. The CDR3 totals 14 residues. Germline V gene sequence: CDR1 MNHNS, CDR2 SASEGT. The CDR3 DNA reads as TGTGCCAGCAGTTCCGGGACCTCTAATGAAAAACTGTTTTTT. This gives the protein CASSSGTSNEKLFF.

This chain joins TRBV7-2 and TRBJ2-4; D is undetermined. The CDR3 length is 14 residues. The germline V gene has CDR1 SGHTA and CDR2 FQGNSA. Between the trimmed V and J ends, which lost 6 bases and 9 bases, there was a span of 18 bases. The CDR3: CASRPPGTLGIQYF. The CDR3 nucleotides are TGTGCCAGCAGGCCCCCGGGCACCCTGGGCATTCAGTACTTC.

The chain couples TRBV29-1 to TRBJ2-5, with TRBD1 matching 11 bases. Germline CDR1 SQVTM, CDR2 ANQGSEA. The CDR3 covers 15 residues. V dropped 6 bases and J dropped 4; count of bases not matched to a gene: 10. CDR3 amino acids: CSVGDRGFRGETQYF. DNA of the CDR3: TGCAGCGTCGGGGACAGGGGGTTTCGAGGAGAGACCCAGTACTTC.